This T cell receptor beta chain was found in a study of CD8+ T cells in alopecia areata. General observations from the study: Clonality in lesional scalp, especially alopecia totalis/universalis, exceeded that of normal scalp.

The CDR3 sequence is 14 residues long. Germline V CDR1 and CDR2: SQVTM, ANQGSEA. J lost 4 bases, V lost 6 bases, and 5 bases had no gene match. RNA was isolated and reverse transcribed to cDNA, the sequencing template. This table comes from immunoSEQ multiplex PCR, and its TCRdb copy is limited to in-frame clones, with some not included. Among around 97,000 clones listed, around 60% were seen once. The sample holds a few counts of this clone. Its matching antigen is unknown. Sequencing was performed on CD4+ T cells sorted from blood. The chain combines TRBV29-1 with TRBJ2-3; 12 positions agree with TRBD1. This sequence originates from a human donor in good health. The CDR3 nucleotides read TGCAGCGTGGAAAGGGACAGGGGGCCAGATACGCAGTATTTT. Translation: CSVERDRGPDTQYF.